The clone carrying this T cell receptor (beta chain) was counted only a few times. V gave up 6 bases and J gave up 2 bases, with 11 bases separating them. The CDR3 spans 13 residues. Germline V lookup: CDR1 ENHRY, CDR2 SYGVKD. TCRdb re-derived calls from the 5' RACE reads in MiXCR, one entry per CDR3 protein. The sample records 85,000 to 100,000 distinct CDR3 sequences, approximately 18% being singletons. The sample originates from a study of T cells of healthy individuals. The chain uses TRBV10-3 and TRBJ2-7; D may match TRBD1 or TRBD2 (5 bases each). This TCR was sampled from a human donor in good health. CDR3: CAIRGRETYEQYF. Written as DNA, the CDR3 is TGTGCCATCAGGGGACGGGAAACCTACGAGCAGTACTTC.